This paragraph reports one T cell receptor beta chain. These data are taken from a study of blood T cell repertoires in COVID-19. Study details: Collection of acute and convalescent COVID-19 samples took place in the United States, Italy and Spain. Sample material is recorded as cDNA or gDNA derived from T cells, B-cell-depleted T cells, or PBMCs.

Seattle patients were enrolled while actively infected and followed longitudinally. The CDR3 is 14 residues long. V lost 1 base and J 2 bases, leaving 8 bases between the germline ends. Per germline, CDR1 SGHAT and CDR2 FQNNGV. Original handling: Amplified reference gene primers provided the basis for estimating nucleated cell counts. Sequencing used immunoSEQ multiplex PCR; TCRdb keeps in-frame clones, though not all of them. V, J and clone size derive from that table, while D and trimming were established from the DNA sequence. There are roughly 570,000 clones in the sample; roughly nine tenths occur only once, and about 8.2% lies in the top ten.

The sample taken for sequencing was peripheral blood. The chain joins TRBV11-2 to TRBJ2-5, with a tentative D call TRBD2 (5 bases). The TCR comes from a woman in her forties or fifties with COVID-19, enrolled during active disease. The CDR3 DNA reads as TGTGCCAGCAGCTTAGGATCGGGACAAGAGACCCAGTACTTC. Translation: CASSLGSGQETQYF.